This T cell receptor (beta chain) was captured in a study of cytomegalovirus exposure and HLA in healthy donors. Use of 60 Vbeta and 13 Jbeta primers characterized the PCR. Profiling relied on immunoSEQ multiplex PCR, and the TCRdb table lists in-frame clones only, not all of them. The sample yields 200,000 to 250,000 clones, 70% to 80% seen once. Germline values: CDR1 SQVTM, CDR2 ANQGSEA. This CDR3 has 12 residues. V shed 6 bases and J shed 1 base, with 9 bases lying between them. The material sequenced was PBMCs. This chain connects TRBV29-1 to TRBJ1-2, with D possibly matching TRBD1 (5 bases). The TCR comes from a woman aged 55-69 years in good health and CMV-seropositive. This CDR3 reads CSVDDSNYGYTF. The CDR3 bases are TGCAGCGTGGACGACAGTAACTATGGCTACACCTTC.